A single TCR beta chain is shown here with its context. The antigen this receptor binds is unknown. No base quality information exists; no much larger clone differs at one position. Looking up the germline V gene (reference sequence) yields CDR1 LGHDT and CDR2 YNNKEL. V and J are trimmed by 7 bases and 6 bases, and the gene matches miss 4 bases of the junction. The CDR3 has 14 amino acids, counting the end cysteine and phenylalanine. The sequence is cut down to CDR3 DNA, 42 bases in frame from base 1. The immunoSEQ Assay, a bias-controlled multiplex PCR, was used to amplify TCRbeta CDR3 regions from genomic DNA. Per the source publication's procedure: The number of nucleated cells in each sample was estimated by amplification of reference gene primers within the assay. Sequence reads were collapsed and filtered to measure the absolute abundance of every unique TCRbeta CDR3 rearrangement. For each sample, productive Simpson clonality was calculated as the square root of Simpson's diversity index over productive rearrangements. Held by TCRdb, this immuneACCESS table contains in-frame sequences only and omits some clones. Under half of the omission traces to an unresolved V gene where checked; the cause of the rest is unknown. Clone size and the V and J calls come from that table; the DNA yielded D and trimming. The sample table contains 75,000 to 95,000 clones; only one count was recorded for roughly 88% of them. Roughly 5.9% of the sample rests with the top ten.

Whole blood was collected in K2EDTA tubes by collaborating institutions according to the institutions' own protocols. For TCRbeta analysis, collaborators shipped samples in one of three forms: frozen whole blood, isolated PBMCs, or DNA extracted from either of those sample types. This specimen belongs to a study of blood T cell repertoires in COVID-19 (TCRdb year 2020). About the study as a whole: The collaborator samples originated in the United States, Italy and Spain and spanned the acute and convalescent phases of COVID-19. The prospective study material was composed of cDNA or gDNA derived from T cells, B-cell-depleted T cells, or PBMCs. Deeply sampled blood TCRbeta repertoires from subjects exposed to, actively infected with, or recovered from COVID-19 were included in the dataset. The repertoires were released in a freely available public database intended as a resource for research on the immune response to SARS-CoV-2. The samples were drawn from the first 160 participants of the ongoing ImmuneRACE study and from under 1,500 subjects provided by 6 global collaborators. A de-identified subject ID, COVID-19 status, age in years and sex were almost always included in the sample metadata. Where available, HLA class I and class II types were obtained from metadata supplied by the sample provider rather than from assay-based typing. What the research found in general, with its limitations: How much clinical and demographic metadata was included differed by source and by participant, and the metadata was provided uncurated.

The sample consisted of peripheral blood. The V and J segments used are TRBV3-1 (or the pseudogene TRBV3-2) and TRBJ2-2, with 11 junctional bases fitting TRBD1. This clonotype originated in a man in his fifties or sixties with active COVID-19. The CDR3 amino acid sequence is: CASKRDRGAGELFF. The sequence in DNA is TGTGCCAGCAAGAGGGACAGGGGGGCCGGGGAGCTGTTTTTT.